Only one count was recorded for the clone carrying this T cell receptor beta chain. No antigen is known for it. PCR primers comprised 60 Vbeta and 13 Jbeta primers. Sequencing used immunoSEQ multiplex PCR; TCRdb keeps in-frame clones, though not all of them. Found here are some 210,000 clones, around 73% of them singletons; the top ten hold less than 4.5%. These data come from a study of cytomegalovirus exposure and HLA in healthy donors. There are 20 residues in the CDR3. Study outcomes and limitations: 87-base-pair reads could not separate some V segments, including TRBV6-2 and TRBV6-3. A few of the chains that were CMV-associated were confirmed in vitro to be specific for CMV antigens.

The receptor's source is a male donor in good health and CMV-seronegative. The chain employs TRBV21-1 and TRBJ1-5; the table calls TRBD1, which could not be checked here. TRBV21-1 is labeled a pseudogene. The sequenced material came from PBMCs. CDR3 sequence (DNA): TGTGCCAGCAGCAAAGAATTGGACAGGGAACCCCTTTATAGCAATCAGCCCCAGCATTTT. It yields the protein CASSKELDREPLYSNQPQHF.